This T cell receptor beta chain was captured in a study of CD8 T cells in Susac syndrome. Study in general: Patients with Susac syndrome were therapy-naive, on corticosteroids, or on intravenous immunoglobulin alone at blood draw.

Reverse transcription of roughly 0.5 to 1 ug RNA was carried out with random hexamers. An immunoSEQ multiplex PCR amplified TCR beta CDR3 over 54 Vbeta and 13 Jbeta. Each CDR3 protein is one row after TCRdb ran MiXCR on the immunoSEQ multiplex PCR reads. The sample shows 200,000 to 250,000 distinct CDR3 sequences, roughly 93% of them seen only once. The CDR3 runs to 13 residues. The germline gives CDR1 DFQATT, CDR2 SNEGSKA (reference sequence). V shed 0 bases and J shed 2 bases, with 5 bases lying between them. CD8+ and CD4+ T cells from blood underwent TCR beta sequencing, which was carried out in a high-throughput format. Purification of the CD8+ and CD4+ T cells relied on negative isolation, and TEMRA cells underwent FACS enrichment.

This receptor was identified in a human donor with Susac syndrome. Specimen: CD4+ T cells from PBMCs. The V and J genes are TRBV20-1 and TRBJ1-3; D is ambiguous. The CDR3 bases are TGCAGTGCTAGAGATTCAGCTGGAAACACCATATATTTT. Amino acid sequence: CSARDSAGNTIYF.